Detailed here is one TCR beta chain. Its antigen is as yet unknown. The data are from a study of monozygotic twins with inflammatory bowel disease. Study-level points and caveats: Immunosuppressive treatments were not uniform, and this may have added variability to patient repertoires. Repertoire similarity did not differ between concordant and discordant twins, perhaps due to limited power.

Added by template switching were UMIs that each held a 6-nucleotide sample barcode. TCRdb re-called the 5' RACE reads and gives one entry per CDR3 protein, without DNA. This repertoire includes fewer than 550,000 distinct CDR3 sequences. Per the germline V gene, CDR1 is DFQATT and CDR2 is SNEGSKA (reference sequence). CDR3 size: 12 residues. This chain links TRBV20-1 with TRBJ1-1; no DNA is available, so the TRBD1 call from TCRdb remains unchecked. The sequence was collected from a human donor with ulcerative colitis or Crohn's disease, or a healthy co-twin of an affected twin (not recorded which). The sample consisted of blood. The CDR3: CSASPARAEAFF.